The source of this TCR beta chain is a study of OX40 agonist ivuxolimab in advanced cancers. Turning to the study itself: Ivuxolimab, which is an agonistic anti-OX40 (CD134) antibody, was administered to the patients. Two patients with cutaneous melanoma and one with hepatocellular carcinoma, three in total, showed partial responses.

Cycle 7 day 1, cycle 4 day 1, and baseline were the timepoints at which blood was sampled. Clones were read by immunoSEQ multiplex PCR, and TCRdb kept only the in-frame ones, dropping some. Of about 31,000 clones in the sample, around nine tenths are singletons; the top ten hold 26%. The sequence derives from an adult with an advanced solid tumor such as melanoma, head and neck, liver or kidney cancer. Sample: CD4+ or CD8+ T cells sorted from blood, taken in a trial of the OX40 agonist ivuxolimab.

CDR3 sequence reads: CASSSAGGIRNTIYF. The CDR3 nucleotides read TGTGCCAGCAGCTCAGCGGGGGGCATTAGAAACACCATATATTTT. The V call is TRBV13, the J call TRBJ1-3, with D perhaps matching TRBD1 (6 bases). V was pared by 4 bases and J by 5 bases, with 15 bases between. This CDR3 is built from 15 residues. CDR1 is PRHDT and CDR2 is FYEKMQ in the germline V gene (reference sequence). The full variable domain, with the rest looked up from reference TRBV13 and TRBJ1-3, is AAGVIQSPRHLIKEKRETATLKCYPIPRHDTVYWYQQGPGQDPQFLISFYEKMQSDKGSIPDRFSAQQFSDYHSELNMSSLELGDSALYFCASSSAGGIRNTIYFGEGSWLTVV.